This T cell receptor (beta chain) was observed in a study of beta chain features in type 1 diabetes. The junction had 6 bases not matched to a gene; V was cut back by 8 bases and J by 3 bases. Germline-derived CDR1 and CDR2 are MDHEN and SYDVKM. The length of the CDR3 is 14 residues. What was sequenced were expressed TCRB transcripts, since all of the isolated RNA had been reverse transcribed. Repertoires were generated with immunoSEQ multiplex PCR, while TCRdb's copy carries only in-frame clones and drops some. The table shows approximately 150,000 clones, with 8% to 13% occurring only once. V and J are TRBV28 and TRBJ2-1; 8 bases are a match to TRBD2. Sequenced: naive CD4+ T cells from blood. The receptor comes from a man aged 18-30 years in good health. Here the CDR3 reads CASRGGLHYNEQFF. The CDR3 DNA is TGTGCCAGCCGGGGGGGCCTCCACTACAATGAGCAGTTCTTC.